This T cell receptor (beta chain) came from a study of blood T cells in healthy people across ages. This clonotype was seen more than once but under ten times. The CDR3 sequence is 15 residues long. CDR1 is MNHEY, CDR2 SVGAGI, per germline. V shed 6 bases and J 3 bases; nucleotides not matched to a gene: 10. Next came a second PCR, run for about 7 to 11 cycles, which used a sample-barcoded 5' primer along with a J-beta primer mix. From the 5' RACE reads, TCRdb called clonotypes with MiXCR, one entry per CDR3 protein. Among around 1,100,000 distinct CDR3 sequences listed, less than 45% were seen once. No fewer than 6 micrograms of total RNA were isolated from every sample.

The sample consisted of blood. The clonotype comes from a man between 18 and 35 years old in good health. V is TRBV6-5 and J is TRBJ1-2; 7 positions match TRBD1. This CDR3 reads CASSPPGGTDYGYTF. CDR3 sequence (DNA): TGTGCCAGCAGCCCGCCCGGGGGGACAGACTATGGCTACACCTTC.